This T cell receptor beta chain came from a study of cytomegalovirus exposure and HLA in healthy donors (dated by TCRdb to about 2017). With regard to the full study: In an earlier analysis of fewer than 750 of the donors, less than 350 Gb of sequence data and some 120 million unique TCR beta sequences from about 190 million T cells were reported. An early release that covered several hundred HLA-typed donors contained around 330 gigabases of sequencing data and around 85 million unique TCR sequences. Of the roughly 400 genotyped donors, 70% to 90% were placed in the genetic ancestry cluster associated with self-reported Caucasian donors. The aim of the study was to test whether cataloging public T cell receptors could identify signatures of past pathogen exposure. The study profiled the T cell repertoires of hundreds of subjects by immunosequencing and related them to cytomegalovirus serostatus. In addition to the first cohort of 500 to 850 subjects, a separate validation cohort of approximately 120 different subjects was used. To predict cytomegalovirus infection status, the study combined high-throughput TCR immunosequencing, statistical association of individual TCRs with disease status, and machine learning. A later analysis re-examined previously published TCR beta repertoires from more than 650 donors and added high-resolution HLA genotyping to investigate patterns of TCR occurrence. The later analysis used no new phenotypic data to find candidate immune exposures, relying instead on TCR beta sequences and their occurrence across donors. In an earlier analysis of a few hundred of the donors, high-throughput TCR beta sequencing was used to judge whether each TCR beta V gene segment behaved as functional or pseudogenic. Donor age, sex, ethnicity and CMV serostatus were compiled together with the repertoire data. In a later genetic analysis, genome-wide SNP genotypes for about 65% of the 666 donors were used, and that subset was treated as a discovery cohort. All discovery cohort repertoires had been generated using a single sequencing platform. HLA typing included class I and class II loci at four-digit resolution. Typing coverage differed by locus: A, B, C, DRB1 and DQB1 were typed in about 620-640 donors, DQA1 in about 560, DPA1 in roughly 590, and DPB1 in 450 to 480. Because of strong linkage in the cohort, roughly five DR-DQ haplotypes were treated as single units for association and clustering. On average, 235,054 unique TCR beta nucleotide sequences were sequenced per donor among roughly 430 genotyped donors of the cohort, with 15% to 20% of those sequences being non-productive. Summary of the overall study and its limitations: A further reported finding was that TCR beta sequences accurately predicted the HLA-A and HLA-B alleles for most subjects in the first cohort. In vitro tests confirmed that a few of the cytomegalovirus-associated TCR beta chains recognize cytomegalovirus antigens. Specific HLA alleles were associated with about 17,000 TCR beta sequences at a false discovery rate of 0.05 in a later analysis. The authors suggested that the approach could potentially be extended to other disease states and immunological phenotypes. The presence/absence analyses assumed that sequencing depth was roughly uniform across donors, and that assumption may not be true. Because some donors lacked HLA typing at each locus, the association tests relied only on the typed subset. In a later genetic analysis, fewer N-insertions in productive TCRs were reported among donors in an Asian-associated ancestry cluster than the approximately 630-donor mean. Because the 87-base-pair reads could not distinguish some IMGT-functional V segments, including TRBV6-2 and TRBV6-3, those segments were excluded. Immune exposure information for the cohort was limited to CMV serostatus. While some public TCRs were present in many individuals, most TCR sequences turned up only very rarely across donors. In an earlier analysis of some 640 of the donors, most TCR beta V segments were observed in productive rearrangements about 90% or about 30% of the time, broadly matching IMGT annotations. In a later analysis, the rate of TCR association differed among HLA loci, with DRB1 alleles having the most associated TCRs and HLA-C alleles having the fewest. In a later analysis, HLA-associated TCR beta chains showed more clonal expansion and lower generation probabilities than non-associated chains that were equally common. A later analysis found that most CMV-associated TCR beta chains appeared HLA-restricted, with HLA associations seemingly driven largely by CMV exposure. Several of the top co-occurrence clusters appeared to be linked to parvovirus B19, influenza, CMV and Epstein-Barr virus, according to a later analysis. Correlated functional status among segregating V segments might reflect linkage disequilibrium, but an unknown experimental factor could not be ruled out. In a later genetic analysis, a missense DCLRE1C variant was associated with V-gene and J-gene trimming of TCR beta chains, and the association was replicated in an independent cohort. Only TCR beta chains were sequenced in this cohort, and the absence of alpha or paired-chain data limited detectable features. Because counts were too low, 15 to 20 rarely observed V segments, including chromosome 9 orphons, were left out of the earlier analysis of approximately 580 of the donors. The classifier was reported to diagnose cytomegalovirus status with high specificity and sensitivity in both the original cohort and the validation cohort. The study listed over 150 TCR beta chains as associated with cytomegalovirus. A group of highly shared sequence variants was considered likely to be a technical artifact of the sequencing pipeline. Strong co-occurrence of HLA alleles, especially DR and DQ, made assigning TCR associations to individual alleles difficult.

A word on this clone: Its antigen is not yet known. Base qualities are not provided; no much larger clone lies one nucleotide away.

Library creation used the immunoSEQ multiplex PCR assay. A mixture of 60 forward primers for TCR Vbeta segments and 13 reverse primers for TCR Jbeta segments was used in the multiplex PCR. A multiplex PCR assay on genomic DNA amplified the CDR3 region of rearranged TCR beta genes. The amplified TCR beta libraries were sequenced on the Illumina HiSeq System as 87-base-pair reads. The authors' pipeline ran thus. In a later analysis, tens of millions of unique TCR beta chains were counted across the 650 to 750 repertoires, and roughly 11 million of these chains were shared by at least two donors. Raw reads were error-corrected and collapsed into unique sequences by a nearest-neighbor algorithm in which closely related sequences were merged to remove PCR and sequencing errors. V, D and J gene segments were assigned by aligning CDR3 sequences to IMGT reference sequences. For a sequence to be retained, a match of at least six nucleotides to both a V gene segment and a J gene segment was required. A rearrangement counted as productive if the CDR3 had no stop codons and remained in frame with V and J, and every other rearrangement counted as non-productive. Following IMGT convention, CDR3 was defined as the stretch from the second conserved V-encoded cysteine up to the conserved J-encoded phenylalanine. In an earlier analysis of 587 of the donors, sequences lacking an unambiguous match to a single V gene segment were excluded. In an earlier analysis of 450 to 750 of the donors, a V segment was called functional when productive rearrangements were above 56.7%, and segregating when the standard deviation between donors exceeded 5%. A statistical classification framework was developed to diagnose cytomegalovirus status using the catalog of TCR beta chain sequences. A later analysis assigned V and J genes by comparing TCR nucleotide sequences with IMGT/GENE-DB human TR gene sequences. A later analysis assigned CDR3 sequences and most-parsimonious VDJ recombination scenarios with the TCRdist pipeline. In a later analysis, every TCR beta chain was defined by the combination of its CDR3 amino acid sequence and its V-gene family, and reads without a unique V-gene family were dropped. In a later analysis, around 650 highly shared, low-generation-probability nucleotide sequences were removed to address suspected cross-contamination and a sequencing artifact. In a later analysis, a clonal expansion index for each public chain was calculated from normalized within-repertoire ranks of inferred template counts. Generation probabilities in a later analysis came from a VDJ recombination model fitted to out-of-frame rearrangements, and those results were checked against IGoR. In a later analysis, TCR-TCR, TCR-HLA and TCR-CMV co-occurrence was scored with hypergeometric tests, and a repertoire-size bias correction was applied to TCR pairs. A later analysis estimated false discovery rates by permuting HLA or CMV assignments 20 times. In a later analysis, co-occurring TCRs were grouped with DBSCAN, and TCRdist sequence similarity was added when clustering was performed within HLA-allele-positive subsets. Repertoires with fewer than 30,000 or more than 120,000 public chains were left out of co-occurrence clustering, as were several repertoires with anomalous nucleotide sharing. TCRdb limited this immuneACCESS table to in-frame rearrangements with V and J called. A share of clones is missing; checked studies link under half to unresolved V genes, and the rest is unexplained. Clonal size and the V and J genes are those of that table, whereas D and trimming came from the DNA. The sample includes over 150,000 clones, with around 77% observed a single time. The ten top clones hold 2% to 2.5% of the sample.

Including cysteine and phenylalanine, the CDR3 has 21 amino acids. Only the CDR3 region is kept as DNA, spanning 63 bases read in frame from base 1. The junction shows trimming of 2 bases on V and 3 bases on J, and the gene matches do not reach 18 bases of it. In total, 630 or so healthy bone marrow donors made up the cohort. Cohort members were all nominally healthy when sampled, although unrecorded immune exposures were likely present. The donor was CMV seropositive and belonged to the group of some 290 seropositive cohort members. A peripheral blood sample was collected from each donor, and TCR beta sequencing was performed on peripheral blood mononuclear cells. Genomic DNA extraction from the blood cell samples was performed with the Qiagen DNeasy Blood Extraction Kit.

The sequenced material came from PBMCs. The V and J genes are TRBV5-3 and TRBJ2-2, and TRBD2 aligns with 11 junction nucleotides. TRBV5-3 qualifies as an ORF whose function is uncertain. The origin of this receptor is a man in his fifties or sixties in good health and CMV-seropositive. The DNA reads TGTGCCAGAAGCTTCCGACAGGGAGTAGCGGGGGGGCCCGTTTACACCGGGGAGCTGTTTTTT. Its product reads: CARSFRQGVAGGPVYTGELFF.